This TCR beta chain derives from a study of blood T cell repertoires in COVID-19. Whole-study context: COVID-19 samples, acute and convalescent, were from the United States, Italy and Spain. PBMCs, B-cell-depleted T cells, or T cells provided the cDNA or gDNA that made up the material.

Source study methods: The authors estimated nucleated cell counts from reference gene primer amplification. Profiled with immunoSEQ multiplex PCR; TCRdb holds only in-frame clones, not every one. From that table come the V and J calls and clone size; the DNA was used to work out D and trimming. The table includes more than 55,000 clones, roughly 89% detected once. The TCR was taken from an elderly woman with acute or convalescent COVID-19. Sequenced material: peripheral blood.

The CDR3 region is CASTMALTRETQYF. In nucleotides, the CDR3 is TGTGCCAGCACCATGGCGCTCACGAGGGAGACCCAGTACTTC. The chain has TRBV2 and TRBJ2-5; D is uncertain. Germline V gives CDR1 SNHLY, CDR2 FYNNEI. The CDR3 sequence is 14 residues long. V shed 7 bases and J shed 5 bases, with 17 bases lying between them. The full variable domain, rest sourced from reference TRBV2 and TRBJ2-5, is EPEVTQTPSHQVTQMGQEVILRCVPISNHLYFYWYRQILGQKVEFLVSFYNNEISEKSEIFDDQFSVERPDGSNFTLKIRSTKLEDSAMYFCASTMALTRETQYFGPGTRLLVL.